The TCR beta chain described here comes from a study of blood T cell repertoires in COVID-19. About the study: Collection of acute and convalescent COVID-19 samples took place in the United States, Italy and Spain.

Original handling: Amplification from reference gene primers served as the basis for estimated nucleated cell counts. Data came from immunoSEQ multiplex PCR; TCRdb stores just in-frame clones and leaves some out. The DNA gave D and trimming, while V, J and clone size come from that table. Of some 260,000 clones in the sample, around four fifths were seen once. Germline CDR1 PRHDT, CDR2 FYEKMQ (reference sequence). This CDR3 contains 16 residues. The V and J ends lost 5 bases and 0 bases respectively, with 14 bases between them. This clone occurred a few times. This clonotype was obtained from a man aged 25 to 40 with acute COVID-19. V is TRBV13 and J is TRBJ2-1; unclear D gene. The sequencing input was PBMCs or T cells enriched from blood (not recorded which). The CDR3 DNA sequence: TGTGCCAGCAGCAAAGGTGGCGGTAGCTCCTACAATGAGCAGTTCTTC. It translates to CASSKGGGSSYNEQFF.